This T cell receptor (beta chain) emerged from a study of response to subunit inactivated influenza vaccine. TCRdb itself ran the RT-PCR reads through MiXCR, one entry per CDR3 protein. The repertoire holds just under 550,000 distinct CDR3 sequences, with less than 25% as singletons. Findings of the study overall: New T cells are recruited in small numbers by each seasonal influenza vaccination, according to the authors' suggestion.

On this clonotype itself: Its matching antigen is unknown.

V shed 8 bases, J shed 6 bases, and the junction held 7 bases outside the gene matches. CDR1 MNHNS and CDR2 SASEGT come from the germline V gene. CDR3 length: 14 amino acids. This same sample was also part of a study on T cells expressing NK-cell markers. As reported in that work: With UMIs, 5'RACE template switching was used to make TCR beta cDNA. Sorted CD3+CD56-NKG2C+, CD3+CD56+NKG2C- and CD3+CD56+NKG2C+ T cells were the source of the TCR beta repertoires.

The TCR originated in a man aged 50-60 years who received an inactivated influenza vaccine. V usage is TRBV6-1 and J usage is TRBJ2-2, with 9 bases matching TRBD2. The sample here was CD4+ T cells sorted from PBMCs, taken 12 days after vaccination. CDR3 residues: CASCQREEAGELFF. The CDR3 region has the DNA TGTGCCAGCTGCCAGCGGGAGGAAGCCGGGGAGCTGTTTTTT.